A selection of T cell receptor beta chains follows, all from one sample in a study of OX40 agonist ivuxolimab in advanced cancers. Sequencing used immunoSEQ multiplex PCR; TCRdb keeps in-frame clones, though not all of them. The table includes around 51,000 clones, approximately 84% detected once. The sequencing here drew on CD4+ or CD8+ T cells sorted from blood, taken in a trial of the OX40 agonist ivuxolimab. The receptor set was obtained from an adult with an advanced solid tumor such as melanoma, head and neck, liver or kidney cancer. Each CDR3 is given with its conserved first and last residue. A D gene is named only where the DNA matches it firmly. The listing skips clone size in some rows; elsewhere it reads once, few, many or a size class.

>TRBD1|TRBJ2-7|.|TRBV29-1
TGCAGCGTTTGGGGACAGGGTACAACCTACGAGCAGTACTTC
CSVWGQGTTYEQYF
>.|TRBJ2-5|.|TRBV11-3
TGTGCCTCGCGCGGTCCCCAAGAGACCCAGTACTTC
CASRGPQETQYF
>.|TRBJ1-2|.|TRBV5-1
TGCGCCAGCAGTCCCGTTGGGGGGAGAGGCTACACCTTC
CASSPVGGRGYTF
>.|TRBJ1-6|once|TRBV4-1
TGCGCCAGCAGCCAAGGACAAGGGGTTGATTCACCCCTCCACTTT
CASSQGQGVDSPLHF
>TRBD1|TRBJ2-1|once|TRBV2
TGTGCCAGCACCGGACAGGGGTTCACTGAGCAGTTCTTC
CASTGQGFTEQFF
>.|TRBJ1-5|.|TRBV7-2
TGTGCCAGCAGCTTCGGGGGTTATAGCAATCAGCCCCAGCATTTT
CASSFGGYSNQPQHF
>TRBD2|TRBJ2-7|.|TRBV6-5
TGTGCCATCAAACGACTAGCGGGGGCTTACGAGCAGTACTTC
CAIKRLAGAYEQYF
>.|TRBJ1-2|.|TRBV7-9
TGTGCCAGCAGCTTAATGCAAAATGGCTACACCTTC
CASSLMQNGYTF
>.|TRBJ1-2|.|TRBV4-1
TGCGCCAGCAGCCTCGGACAGAACTATGGCTACACCTTC
CASSLGQNYGYTF
>.|TRBJ1-3|.|TRBV7-2
TGTGCCAGCAGCCCCTCGGGGGGATGGTCCGGAAACACCATATATTTT
CASSPSGGWSGNTIYF